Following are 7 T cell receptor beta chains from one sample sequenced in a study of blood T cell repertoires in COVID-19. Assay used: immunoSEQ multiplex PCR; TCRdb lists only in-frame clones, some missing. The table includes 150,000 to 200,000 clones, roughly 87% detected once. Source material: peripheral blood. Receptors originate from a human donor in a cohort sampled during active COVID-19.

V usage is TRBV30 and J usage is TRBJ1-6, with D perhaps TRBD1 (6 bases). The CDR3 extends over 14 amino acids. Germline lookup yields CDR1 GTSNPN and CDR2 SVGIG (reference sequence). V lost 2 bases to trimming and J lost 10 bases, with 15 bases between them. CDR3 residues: CAWSPAGAGSPLHF. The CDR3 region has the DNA TGTGCCTGGAGTCCCGCGGGGGCCGGATCACCCCTCCACTTT.

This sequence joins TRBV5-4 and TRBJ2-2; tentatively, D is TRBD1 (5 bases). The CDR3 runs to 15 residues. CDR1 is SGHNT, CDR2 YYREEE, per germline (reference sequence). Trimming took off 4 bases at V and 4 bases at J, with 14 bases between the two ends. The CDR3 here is CASSPDSRITGELFF. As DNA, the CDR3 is TGTGCCAGCAGCCCAGACAGTAGAATCACCGGGGAGCTGTTTTTT.

The CDR3 DNA reads as TGTGCCAGCAGCTTGGGCCCTCACGGTGGGGAGCTGTTTTTT. Translating gives CASSLGPHGGELFF. This chain joins TRBV11-2 and TRBJ2-2, with D uncertain. Trimming removed 3 bases at V and 8 bases at J, with 13 bases between. The germline V gene has CDR1 SGHAT and CDR2 FQNNGV. CDR3 length equals 14 residues.

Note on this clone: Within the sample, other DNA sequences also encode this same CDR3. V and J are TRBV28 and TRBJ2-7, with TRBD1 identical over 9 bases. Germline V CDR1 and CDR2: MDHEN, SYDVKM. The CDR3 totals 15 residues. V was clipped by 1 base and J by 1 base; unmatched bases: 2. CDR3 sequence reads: CASSLSGTGSYEQYF. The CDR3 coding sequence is TGTGCCAGCAGTTTATCCGGGACAGGGTCCTACGAGCAGTACTTC.

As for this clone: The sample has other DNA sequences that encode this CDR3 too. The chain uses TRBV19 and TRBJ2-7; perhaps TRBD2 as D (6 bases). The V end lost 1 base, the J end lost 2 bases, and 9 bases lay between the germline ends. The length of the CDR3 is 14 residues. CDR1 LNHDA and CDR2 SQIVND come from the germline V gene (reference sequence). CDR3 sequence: CASSIGGGTYEQYF. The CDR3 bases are TGTGCCAGTAGTATAGGTGGAGGGACCTACGAGCAGTACTTC.

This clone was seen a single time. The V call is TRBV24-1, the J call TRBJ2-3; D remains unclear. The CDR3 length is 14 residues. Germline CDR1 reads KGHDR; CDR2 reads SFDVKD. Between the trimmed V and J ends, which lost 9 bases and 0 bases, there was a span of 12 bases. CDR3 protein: CATAESLSTDTQYF. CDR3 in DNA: TGTGCCACCGCGGAGAGTCTTAGCACAGATACGCAGTATTTT.

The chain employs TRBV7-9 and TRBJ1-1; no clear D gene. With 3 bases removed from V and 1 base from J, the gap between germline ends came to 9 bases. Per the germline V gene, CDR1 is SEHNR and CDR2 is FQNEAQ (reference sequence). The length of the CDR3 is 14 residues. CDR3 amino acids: CASSFQGGNTEAFF. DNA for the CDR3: TGTGCCAGCAGCTTTCAAGGAGGGAACACTGAAGCTTTCTTT.